This TCR beta chain was sequenced for a study of T cell responses to AZD1222 COVID-19 vaccine. Looked up from germline, CDR1 is LGHDT and CDR2 is YNNKEL (reference sequence). The V end lost 0 bases, the J end lost 7 bases, and 16 bases lay between the germline ends. The CDR3 is 16 residues long. Measured with immunoSEQ multiplex PCR; TCRdb has only the in-frame clones, and not every one. Seen here are 120,000 to 150,000 clones, approximately 94% observed once, and the top ten hold approximately 5%. The source material was peripheral blood, sampled on day 0 of AZD1222 vaccination. The clonotype originates from an adult in good health. The chain couples TRBV3-1 (or the pseudogene TRBV3-2) to TRBJ1-5; no definite D call. The CDR3, as DNA: TGTGCCAGCAGCCAAGATCCTGGAAGGGCCGGCCAGCCCCAGCATTTT. It codes for CASSQDPGRAGQPQHF.